The 4 T cell receptor beta chains presented below share a single source sample, sequenced in a study of T cell repertoires in cytomegalovirus infection. Each CDR3 protein gets one entry after TCRdb re-called the reads with MiXCR. This sample has more than 150,000 distinct CDR3 sequences, with roughly 19% found just once. The source material was PBMCs. The receptor set was obtained from a human donor in good health (CMV status not recorded). Some clones in this sample may be carry-over from other donors' samples.

This clonotype was counted many times. The rearrangement joins TRBV7-3 to TRBJ2-2, with a possible D match to TRBD1 (6 bases). Germline loops: CDR1 SGHTA, CDR2 FQGTGA. The CDR3 consists of 15 residues. With 5 bases removed from V and 5 bases from J, the gap between germline ends came to 15 bases. The DNA for the CDR3 is TGTGCCAGCAGCCCCGGACAGAAGATGACCGGGGAGCTGTTTTTT. It encodes CASSPGQKMTGELFF.

V gene TRBV2 combines with J gene TRBJ1-5; D may be TRBD1 (5 bases). The CDR3 has 14 residues. Trimming took off 8 bases at V and 3 bases at J, with 14 bases between the two ends. CDR1 and CDR2 (germline): SNHLY, FYNNEI. CDR3 protein: CASGGRDLNQPQHF. For the CDR3, the DNA is TGTGCCAGCGGTGGGAGGGACCTCAATCAGCCCCAGCATTTT.

This chain uses TRBV19 with TRBJ1-5, with 7 bases fitting TRBD1. The CDR3 runs 14 residues. V gave up 6 bases and J gave up 7 bases; unmatched junction bases: 9. In germline, CDR1 is LNHDA, CDR2 SQIVND (reference sequence). The CDR3 loop reads CASRTTGVRQPQHF. DNA for the CDR3: TGTGCCAGTAGGACTACAGGGGTGAGGCAGCCCCAGCATTTT.

This clonotype has ten or more counts. The V gene is TRBV7-2, the J gene TRBJ1-3; TRBD1 agrees at 7 bases. The CDR3 runs 16 residues. V trimming: 5 bases; J trimming: 2 bases; junction bases outside the gene matches: 9. In germline, CDR1 is SGHTA, CDR2 FQGNSA. This CDR3 is CASSIRQGSAGNTIYF. The CDR3 DNA reads as TGTGCCAGCAGCATCCGACAGGGAAGTGCTGGAAACACCATATATTTT.